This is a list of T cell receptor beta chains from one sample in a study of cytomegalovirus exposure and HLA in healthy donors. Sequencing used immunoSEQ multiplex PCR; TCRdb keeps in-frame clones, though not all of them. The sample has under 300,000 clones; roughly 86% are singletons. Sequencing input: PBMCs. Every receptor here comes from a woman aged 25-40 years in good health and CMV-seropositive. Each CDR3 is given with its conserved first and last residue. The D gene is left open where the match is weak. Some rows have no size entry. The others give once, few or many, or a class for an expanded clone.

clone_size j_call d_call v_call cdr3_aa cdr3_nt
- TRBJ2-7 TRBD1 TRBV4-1 CASSQGDRAHEQYF TGCGCCAGCAGCCAAGGGGACAGGGCTCACGAGCAGTACTTC
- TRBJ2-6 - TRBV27 CASSVRGISGANVLTF TGTGCCAGCAGTGTCAGGGGAATATCTGGGGCCAACGTCCTGACTTTC
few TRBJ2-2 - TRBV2 CASSVEGRDFTGELFF TGTGCCAGCAGTGTCGAGGGAAGGGACTTCACCGGGGAGCTGTTTTTT
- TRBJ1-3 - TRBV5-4 CASSFYPGVGNTIYF TGTGCCAGCAGCTTTTATCCAGGGGTGGGAAACACCATATATTTT
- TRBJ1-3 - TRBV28 CASSTAGDDPGNTIYF TGTGCCAGCAGTACCGCAGGGGACGACCCTGGAAACACCATATATTTT
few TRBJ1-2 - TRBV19 CASFRVGYTF TGTGCCAGTTTCAGGGTCGGCTACACCTTC
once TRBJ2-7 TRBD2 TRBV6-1 CASSEVAGYYEQYF TGTGCCAGCAGTGAAGTAGCGGGATACTACGAGCAGTACTTC
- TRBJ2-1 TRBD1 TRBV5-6 CASSFGTGGEQFF TGTGCCAGCAGCTTCGGGACAGGCGGGGAGCAGTTCTTC
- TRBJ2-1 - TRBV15 CATSSRVSYNEQFF TGTGCCACCAGCAGCAGGGTCTCCTACAATGAGCAGTTCTTC
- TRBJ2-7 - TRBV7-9 CASSTNGYEQYF TGTGCCAGCAGCACTAACGGCTACGAGCAGTACTTC
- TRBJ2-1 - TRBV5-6 CASTHEGSDEQFF TGTGCCAGCACCCACGAAGGCAGCGATGAGCAGTTCTTC
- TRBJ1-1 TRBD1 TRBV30 CAWARQGNTEAFF TGTGCCTGGGCACGACAGGGGAACACTGAAGCTTTCTTT
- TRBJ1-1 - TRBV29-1 CSVQMTENTEAFF TGCAGCGTTCAGATGACAGAAAACACTGAAGCTTTCTTT
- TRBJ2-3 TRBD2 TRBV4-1 CASSQGLAITFFDTQYF TGCGCCAGCAGCCAAGGACTAGCGATCACCTTTTTCGATACGCAGTATTTT
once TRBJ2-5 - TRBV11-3 CASSSTWTGASGMQETQYF TGTGCCAGCAGTTCTACGTGGACAGGGGCTAGCGGGATGCAAGAGACCCAGTACTTC
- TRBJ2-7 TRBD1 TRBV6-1 CARGDSDSYEQYF TGTGCCAGGGGGGACAGCGACTCCTACGAGCAGTACTTC
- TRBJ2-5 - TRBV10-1 CASSESRGQETQYF TGCGCCAGCAGTGAGTCGAGGGGGCAAGAGACCCAGTACTTC
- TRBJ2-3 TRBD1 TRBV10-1 CASSESNGTGGVHTDTQYF TGCGCCAGCAGTGAGTCGAACGGGACAGGGGGGGTCCACACAGATACGCAGTATTTT